Listed here are 23 T cell receptor beta chains from one sample, sequenced in a study of T cell repertoires in cytomegalovirus infection. In TCRdb, the reads were re-called with MiXCR into one record per CDR3 protein. The sample shows about 270,000 distinct CDR3 sequences, 22% of them seen only once. Their specific antigens are unknown. The specimen comprised cultured PBMCs, sampled from culture after CMV antigen stimulation. Source of these receptors: a human donor in good health (CMV status not recorded). Some clones in this sample may be carry-over from other donors' samples.

This clonotype turned up a few times. The genes are TRBV7-6 and TRBJ1-2, with D unresolved. Deletions cut 1 base from V and 4 bases from J, with 16 bases between. The CDR3 contains 16 residues. CDR1 and CDR2 from the germline V gene are SGHVS and FNYEAQ. CDR3 region: CASSLEDEVLGYGYTF. In DNA form, the CDR3 reads TGTGCCAGCAGCTTAGAGGACGAGGTTCTCGGCTATGGCTACACCTTC. The variable domain in full, with the rest retrieved from reference TRBV7-6 and TRBJ1-2, is GAGVSQSPRYKVTKRGQDVALRCDPISGHVSLYWYRQALGQGPEFLTYFNYEAQQDKSGLPNDRFSAERPEGSISTLTIQRTEQRDSAMYRCASSLEDEVLGYGYTFGSGTRLTVV.

The chain combines TRBV20-1 with TRBJ1-2, with D possibly being TRBD1 (5 bases). The CDR3 spans 14 residues. Germline V gene sequence: CDR1 DFQATT, CDR2 SNEGSKA (reference sequence). Trimming cost V 4 bases and J 4 bases, with 16 bases left between them. The CDR3 region is CSATREGAGYGYTF. The CDR3 DNA is TGCAGTGCTACCAGAGAAGGGGCGGGCTATGGCTACACCTTC.

The rearrangement joins TRBV19 to TRBJ1-5, with D perhaps TRBD1 (5 bases). CDR1 and CDR2 from the germline V gene are LNHDA and SQIVND (reference sequence). The CDR3 contains 14 residues. Trimming removed 6 bases from V and 0 bases from J, with 9 bases in between. CDR3 nucleotides: TGTGCCAGTAGACAGGACTATAGCAATCAGCCCCAGCATTTT. This encodes CASRQDYSNQPQHF.

J is TRBJ2-1 and V is TRBV2, with D unclear. The CDR3 runs to 13 residues. Germline CDR1 reads SNHLY; CDR2 reads FYNNEI. Trimming stripped 8 bases from V and 5 bases from J, with 13 bases between. CDR3 coding DNA: TGTGCCAGCTATCGCGACGGCGACAATGAGCAGTTCTTC. Encoded protein: CASYRDGDNEQFF.

This clonotype was detected only a few times. The chain couples TRBV6-6 to TRBJ1-5; possibly TRBD1 for D (5 bases). Trimming took 6 bases from V and 9 from J, leaving 21 bases between them. This CDR3 is built from 15 residues. Looked up from germline, CDR1 is MNHNY and CDR2 is SVGAGI (reference sequence). CDR3 amino acids: CASSPGRLVTVPQHF. The CDR3 nucleotides read TGTGCCAGCAGCCCGGGACGGCTAGTTACGGTGCCCCAGCATTTT.

V usage is TRBV13 and J usage is TRBJ2-5; D is unclear. With 2 bases removed from V and 1 base from J, the gap between germline ends came to 5 bases. The length of the CDR3 is 13 residues. The germline CDR1 and CDR2 sequences are PRHDT and FYEKMQ (reference sequence). The CDR3 sequence is CASSLRFQETQYF. The CDR3 DNA sequence: TGTGCCAGCAGCTTAAGGTTCCAAGAGACCCAGTACTTC.

This clonotype has just one count. The genes are TRBV5-1 and TRBJ1-1; D unclear. The V end lost 1 base, the J end lost 2 bases, and 9 bases lay between the germline ends. This CDR3 region has 14 residues. Germline V gives CDR1 SGHRS, CDR2 YFSETQ. This chain's CDR3 is CASSLQADNTEAFF. DNA for the CDR3: TGCGCCAGCAGCTTGCAGGCGGATAACACTGAAGCTTTCTTT.

The chain uses TRBV12-5 and TRBJ2-1, with D unclear. The CDR3 is made up of 14 amino acids. The germline CDR1 and CDR2 sequences are LGHNT and FRNRAP. V lost 0 bases to trimming and J lost 9 bases, with 12 bases between them. This CDR3 is CASGLVQNNGEQFF. The CDR3 bases are TGTGCTAGTGGTTTGGTACAAAATAACGGTGAGCAGTTCTTC.

This CDR3 reads CSVEDAQANTEAFF. CDR3 in DNA: TGCAGCGTTGAAGACGCACAGGCGAACACTGAAGCTTTCTTT. The chain recombines TRBV29-1 with TRBJ1-1; D perhaps matches TRBD1 (5 bases). With 0 bases removed from V and 1 base from J, the gap between germline ends came to 9 bases. CDR3 length: 14 residues. Germline CDR1 reads SQVTM; CDR2 reads ANQGSEA.

This sequence joins TRBV27 and TRBJ2-7; D possibly corresponds to TRBD1 (6 bases). The CDR3 is made up of 13 amino acids. Trimming stripped 5 bases from V and 4 bases from J, with 12 bases between. Germline CDR1 and CDR2: MNHEY and SMNVEV (reference sequence). For the CDR3, the DNA is TGTGCCAGCAGTCTTAACACAGGGTACGAGCAGTACTTC. Translation: CASSLNTGYEQYF.

The CDR3 sequence: CASSIRSGNTIYF. The CDR3, as DNA: TGTGCCAGCAGTATTCGTTCTGGAAACACCATATATTTT. This chain links TRBV6-6 with TRBJ1-3; D gene ambiguous. CDR1 MNHNY and CDR2 SVGAGI come from the germline V gene (reference sequence). V was clipped by 5 bases and J by 1 base, with 6 bases between them. This CDR3 is built from 13 residues.

The rearrangement joins TRBV7-9 to TRBJ1-4; D is undetermined. Between the trimmed V and J ends, which lost 5 bases and 2 bases, there was a span of 12 bases. CDR1 is SEHNR, CDR2 FQNEAQ, per germline (reference sequence). This CDR3 comprises 15 residues. The CDR3 spells CASSKARTTNEKLFF. DNA for the CDR3: TGTGCCAGCAGCAAAGCAAGGACGACTAATGAAAAACTGTTTTTT.

At least ten counts were recorded for this clonotype. The CDR3 bases are TGTGCCAGCGGTTCCGGGGGAGGGTCTAATAATTCACCCCTCCACTTT. Translated, it gives CASGSGGGSNNSPLHF. The chain links TRBV7-6 to TRBJ1-6, with a tentative D call TRBD1 (5 bases). The CDR3 sequence is 16 residues long. Per germline, CDR1 SGHVS and CDR2 FNYEAQ. The V end lost 8 bases, the J end lost 5 bases, and 19 bases lay between the germline ends.

The chain uses TRBV10-3 and TRBJ2-7; D unclear. Germline CDR1 ENHRY, CDR2 SYGVKD. V was pared by 2 bases and J by 3 bases, with 8 bases between. The CDR3 is 13 amino acids. CDR3 amino acids: CAISERADYEQYV. The CDR3 coding sequence is TGTGCCATCAGTGAGAGGGCGGACTACGAGCAGTACGTC.

This clonotype was observed many times. The V and J genes are TRBV7-2 and TRBJ2-4; possible D gene TRBD1, 5 bases. Trimming took 4 bases from V and 10 from J, leaving 17 bases between them. CDR3 length: 14 residues. Germline V CDR1 and CDR2: SGHTA, FQGNSA. CDR3 sequence: CASSYFPQGNIQYF. Written as DNA, the CDR3 is TGTGCCAGCAGCTACTTCCCCCAGGGCAATATTCAGTACTTC.

This clonotype was seen only a few times. This chain joins TRBV7-9 and TRBJ2-2; no reliable D call. V lost 1 base, J lost 4 bases, and 13 bases lay in between. The CDR3 totals 16 residues. Germline V lookup: CDR1 SEHNR, CDR2 FQNEAQ (reference sequence). In nucleotides, the CDR3 is TGTGCCAGCAGCTTAGGATCCGGGTCGGGCACCGGGGAGCTGTTTTTT. Protein sequence: CASSLGSGSGTGELFF.

This rearrangement joins TRBV19 to TRBJ2-1; 10 bases align to TRBD1. Germline values: CDR1 LNHDA, CDR2 SQIVND (reference sequence). With 4 bases clipped from V and 3 bases from J, the junction kept 3 bases outside the gene matches. The CDR3 spans 15 residues. In DNA, the CDR3 is TGTGCCAGTAGTACCCGGACAGGGGGCTACAATGAGCAGTTCTTC. This translates into CASSTRTGGYNEQFF.

This clonotype was seen more than once but under ten times. The V call is TRBV5-4, the J call TRBJ2-1; D call uncertain. V lost 0 bases to trimming and J lost 7 bases, with 14 bases between them. CDR1 SGHNT and CDR2 YYREEE come from the germline V gene (reference sequence). The CDR3 sequence is 15 residues long. CDR3: CASSLVAATWNEQFF. The CDR3 DNA is TGTGCCAGCAGCTTGGTTGCGGCAACCTGGAATGAGCAGTTCTTC.

As to this clonotype: Germline is not matched at one junction end, which may reflect a read error. This chain links TRBV7-3 with TRBJ2-4, with a tentative D call TRBD2 (5 bases). The CDR3 is 14 residues long. In germline, CDR1 is SGHTA, CDR2 FQGTGA. The CDR3 DNA is TGTGCCAGCAGCCCGGGAATTGGCAAAAACATGCAGTACTTC. Its translation is CASSPGIGKNMQYF.

This sequence joins TRBV4-1 and TRBJ2-3, with unresolved D. The germline V and J ends were trimmed by 1 base and 0 bases, with 8 bases remaining between them. Germline CDR1 reads MGHRA; CDR2 reads YSYEKL. CDR3 length equals 15 residues. CDR3 sequence (DNA): TGCGCCAGCAGCCAAGTTTATCCCAGCACAGATACGCAGTATTTT. Translation gives CASSQVYPSTDTQYF.

The chain joins TRBV6-2 or TRBV6-3 to TRBJ2-1, with 11 bases aligning to TRBD2. The germline CDR1 and CDR2 sequences are MNHEY and SVGEGT. The length of the CDR3 is 14 residues. The ends lost 4 bases at V and 7 bases at J; junction bases unmatched: 3. The CDR3 region is CASSFLAGGNEQFF. CDR3 sequence (DNA): TGTGCCAGCAGTTTTCTAGCGGGAGGTAATGAGCAGTTCTTC.

This clonotype was found a few times. The chain has TRBV5-4 and TRBJ2-1; the match to TRBD2 covers 12 bases. The CDR3 length is 16 residues. J lost 6 bases, V lost 0 bases, and 4 bases had no gene match. Germline V gene sequence: CDR1 SGHNT, CDR2 YYREEE (reference sequence). CDR3 amino acids: CASSLGGLAGTNEQFF. The CDR3 region has the DNA TGTGCCAGCAGCTTGGGCGGACTAGCGGGAACCAATGAGCAGTTCTTC.

J is TRBJ2-4 and V is TRBV24-1; D ambiguous. V dropped 7 bases and J dropped 4 bases, with 19 bases sitting between them. Germline V gene sequence: CDR1 KGHDR, CDR2 SFDVKD. The CDR3 is 16 amino acids. The CDR3 DNA reads TGTGCCACCAGCGTATGGGCTGGGTTGGGTAAAAACATTCAGTACTTC. Translating gives CATSVWAGLGKNIQYF.